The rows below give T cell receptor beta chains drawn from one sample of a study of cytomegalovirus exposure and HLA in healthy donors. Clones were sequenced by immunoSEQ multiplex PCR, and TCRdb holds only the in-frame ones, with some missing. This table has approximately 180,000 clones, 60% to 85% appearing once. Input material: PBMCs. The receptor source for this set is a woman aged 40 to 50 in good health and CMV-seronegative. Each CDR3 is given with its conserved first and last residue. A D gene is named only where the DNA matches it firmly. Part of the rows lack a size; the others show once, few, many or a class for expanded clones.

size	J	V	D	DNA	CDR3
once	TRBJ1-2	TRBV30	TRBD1	TGTGCCTGGAGTGTACTGACAGGGGGTGTTGGCTACACCTTC	CAWSVLTGGVGYTF
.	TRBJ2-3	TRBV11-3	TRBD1	TGTGCCAGCAGCTCCCGGACAGGGGGCACAGATACGCAGTATTTT	CASSSRTGGTDTQYF
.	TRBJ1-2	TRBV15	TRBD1	TGTGCCACCAGCAGATGGGACAGGGGGTGGTATGGCTACACCTTC	CATSRWDRGWYGYTF
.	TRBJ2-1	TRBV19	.	TGTGCCAGTAGTATGGGCCCCTACAATGAGCAGTTCTTC	CASSMGPYNEQFF
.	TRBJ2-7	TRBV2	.	TGTGCCAGCAGGGGAGAGGCTGAGGAGCAGTACTTC	CASRGEAEEQYF
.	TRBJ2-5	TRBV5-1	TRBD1	TGCGCCAGCAGCTCGACAGGGGGCCTCGAGACCCAGTACTTC	CASSSTGGLETQYF
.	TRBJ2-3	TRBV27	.	TGTGCCAGCAGTTCCCCGGGGGCGGGAGCATCAGATACGCAGTATTTT	CASSSPGAGASDTQYF
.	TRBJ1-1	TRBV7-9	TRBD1	TGTGCCAGCACCCTATCAGGGGGGCGGACTGAAGCTTTCTTT	CASTLSGGRTEAFF
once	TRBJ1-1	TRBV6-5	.	TGTGCCAGCAGCCAGTTCACTGAAGCTTTCTTT	CASSQFTEAFF
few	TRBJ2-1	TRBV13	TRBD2	TGTGCCAGCACCTACCGGCTAGCGGGAAGGGGGAATGAGCAGTTCTTC	CASTYRLAGRGNEQFF
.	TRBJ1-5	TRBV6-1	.	TGTGCCAGCAGTGGGGGGGGCAATCAGCCCCAGCATTTT	CASSGGGNQPQHF
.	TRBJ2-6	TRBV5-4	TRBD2	TGTGCCAGCAGCTTGAGACTAGCGGCCCCTGGGGCCAACGTCCTGACTTTC	CASSLRLAAPGANVLTF